The present T cell receptor (beta chain) was sequenced within a study of CD8+CD57+ T cells in acquired aplastic anemia. Deletions cut 3 bases from V and 6 bases from J, with 14 bases between. This CDR3 region has 14 residues. Germline V CDR1 and CDR2: SGDLS, YYNGEE. Genomic DNA served as template for TCR beta VDJ and CDR3 profiling. TCRdb reprocessed the reads via MiXCR and lists one record per CDR3 protein. Of under 500,000 distinct CDR3 sequences in the sample, around 33% were seen once. Only patients with CD8+CD57+ cell expansion on flow cytometry were chosen for sequencing. In this sample, this clonotype turned up a few times.

The clonotype was recovered from a human donor with aplastic anemia. The chain combines TRBV9 with TRBJ2-3, with a possible D match to TRBD2 (6 bases). Sequencing was done on a sample of sorted CD4+, CD8+, or CD8+CD57+ T cells (not recorded which) from PBMCs. This chain's CDR3 is CASSGRLVSDTQYF. The CDR3 region has the DNA TGTGCCAGCAGCGGGCGACTAGTTTCGGATACGCAGTATTTT.